This T cell receptor (beta chain) came from a study of identical twins. Overall study findings and caveats: Models underestimated how often monozygotic twins shared out-of-frame TCR alpha.

A remark on this clonotype: What it recognizes is unknown.

Template switching added a universal primer site; cDNA carried unique molecular identifiers. TCRdb passed the 5' RACE reads through MiXCR, listing each CDR3 protein once. In the table there are 1.5 million to 2 million distinct CDR3 sequences, around a third of which are singletons. The germline CDR1 and CDR2 sequences are SEHNR and FQNEAQ (reference sequence). V dropped 8 bases and J dropped 8 bases, with 13 bases sitting between them. CDR3 length: 12 residues. Sequencing was carried out using cord blood. The source of this sequence is a newborn girl in good health. The gene calls are TRBV7-9 and TRBJ2-1, with D maybe TRBD1 (6 bases). The CDR3 sequence: CASLRGGDEQFF. The CDR3 DNA sequence: TGTGCCAGCCTCCGTGGGGGCGATGAGCAGTTCTTC.